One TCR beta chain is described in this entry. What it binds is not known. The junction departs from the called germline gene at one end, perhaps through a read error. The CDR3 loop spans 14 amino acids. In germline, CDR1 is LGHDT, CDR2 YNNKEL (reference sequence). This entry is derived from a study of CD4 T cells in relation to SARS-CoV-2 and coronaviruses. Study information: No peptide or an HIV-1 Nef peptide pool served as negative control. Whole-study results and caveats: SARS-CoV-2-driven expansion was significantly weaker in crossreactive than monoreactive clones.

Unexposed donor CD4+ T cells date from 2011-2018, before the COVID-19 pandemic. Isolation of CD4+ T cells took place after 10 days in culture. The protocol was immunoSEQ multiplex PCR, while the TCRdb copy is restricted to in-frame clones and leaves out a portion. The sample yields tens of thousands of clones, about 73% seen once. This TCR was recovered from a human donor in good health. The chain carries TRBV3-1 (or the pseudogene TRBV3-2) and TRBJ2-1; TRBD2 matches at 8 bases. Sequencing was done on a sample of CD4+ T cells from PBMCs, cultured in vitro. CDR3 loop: CASSQPGGYTEQFF. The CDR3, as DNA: TGTGCCAGCAGCCAACCGGGAGGGTACACTGAGCAGTTCTTC.